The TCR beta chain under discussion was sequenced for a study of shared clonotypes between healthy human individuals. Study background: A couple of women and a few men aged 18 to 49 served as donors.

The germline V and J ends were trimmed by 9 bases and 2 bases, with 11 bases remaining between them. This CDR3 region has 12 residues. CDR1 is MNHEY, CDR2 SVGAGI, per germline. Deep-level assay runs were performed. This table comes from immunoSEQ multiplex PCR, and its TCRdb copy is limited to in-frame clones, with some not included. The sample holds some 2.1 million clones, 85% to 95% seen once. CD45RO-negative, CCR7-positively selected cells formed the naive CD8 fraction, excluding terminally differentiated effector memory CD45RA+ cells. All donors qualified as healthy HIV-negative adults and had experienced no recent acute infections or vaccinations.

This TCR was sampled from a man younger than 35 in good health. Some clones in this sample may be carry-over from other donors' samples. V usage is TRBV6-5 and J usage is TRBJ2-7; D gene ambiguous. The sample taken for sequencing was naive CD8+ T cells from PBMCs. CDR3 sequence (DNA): TGTGCCAGTGGGTTCAGAGCCTACGAGCAGTACTTC. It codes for CASGFRAYEQYF.